The rows below give T cell receptor beta chains drawn from one sample of a study of identical twins. TCRdb independently ran MiXCR on the 5' RACE reads; one entry per CDR3 protein. The sample gives some 730,000 distinct CDR3 sequences, about 18% of which show up once; around 13% is in the top ten. The data also belong to a second study, concerning T cells expressing NK-cell markers.

Source material: PBMCs. The receptors come from a woman between 18 and 30 years old in good health. Each CDR3 is given with its conserved first and last residue. The D gene is left open where the match is weak. A clone size is listed for some rows: how often the clone was seen (once, few, many), or a class if it is expanded.

d_gene	j_gene	v_gene	abundance	CDR3aa	CDR3nt
.	TRBJ2-6	TRBV5-6	.	CASSLDRRRLGANVLTF	TGTGCCAGCAGCTTGGATCGAAGGAGGCTGGGGGCCAACGTCCTGACTTTC
.	TRBJ2-1	TRBV30	few	CAWSTIGRGYNEQFF	TGTGCCTGGAGTACAATAGGCCGAGGCTACAATGAGCAGTTCTTC
.	TRBJ2-1	TRBV24-1	.	CATRGSFQGENEQFF	TGTGCCACCAGAGGTTCTTTTCAAGGAGAAAATGAGCAGTTCTTC
.	TRBJ2-4	TRBV12-3/TRBV12-4	.	CASSLNSNIQYF	TGTGCCAGCAGTTTAAACTCAAACATTCAGTACTTC
.	TRBJ2-1	TRBV6-1	.	CASSLEMGNEQFF	TGTGCCAGCAGTCTCGAGATGGGCAATGAGCAGTTCTTC
TRBD1	TRBJ2-7	TRBV6-5	.	CASTQGAGEQYF	TGTGCCAGCACACAGGGGGCGGGCGAGCAGTACTTC
TRBD1	TRBJ2-3	TRBV5-1	.	CASSRRTGSGDTQYF	TGCGCCAGCAGTCGCCGGACAGGGAGTGGAGATACGCAGTATTTT
.	TRBJ2-7	TRBV20-1	few	CSATFRDPYEQYF	TGCAGTGCTACTTTCCGAGATCCCTACGAGCAGTACTTC
TRBD2	TRBJ2-1	TRBV20-1	few	CSALGLGLPEQFF	TGCAGTGCTTTAGGACTAGGACTCCCTGAGCAGTTCTTC
TRBD1	TRBJ1-2	TRBV30	few	CAWSQGANYGYTF	TGTGCCTGGAGTCAGGGGGCGAACTATGGCTACACCTTC
.	TRBJ2-3	TRBV27	.	CASRRSADTQYF	TGTGCCAGCAGGAGGTCGGCAGATACGCAGTATTTT
.	TRBJ2-1	TRBV5-1	few	CASSLVSAGSYNEQFF	TGCGCCAGCAGCTTGGTGTCCGCAGGCTCCTACAATGAGCAGTTCTTC
.	TRBJ1-1	TRBV10-3	.	CAISRGGYTEAFF	TGTGCCATCTCCCGAGGGGGATACACTGAAGCTTTCTTT
.	TRBJ2-1	TRBV20-1	many	CSAQGSSYNEQFF	TGCAGTGCCCAAGGGAGCTCCTACAATGAGCAGTTCTTC
.	TRBJ2-3	TRBV27	few	CASSLWGPRTDTQYF	TGTGCCAGCAGTTTATGGGGGCCGCGCACAGATACGCAGTATTTT
.	TRBJ2-5	TRBV20-1	.	CSASSRPGETQYF	TGCAGTGCTAGTTCGAGACCCGGAGAGACCCAGTACTTC
.	TRBJ2-7	TRBV4-3	.	CASSQLGRGNEQYF	TGCGCCAGCAGCCAGCTGGGAAGGGGGAACGAGCAGTACTTC
.	TRBJ2-2	TRBV20-1	few	CSAVGENTGELFF	TGCAGTGCAGTCGGAGAGAACACCGGGGAGCTGTTTTTT
.	TRBJ2-7	TRBV11-3	few	CASSLAGAFSYEQYF	TGTGCCAGCAGCTTAGCAGGGGCCTTCTCCTACGAGCAGTACTTC
TRBD2	TRBJ2-1	TRBV7-3	few	CASSQRTSGGTYNEQFF	TGTGCCAGCAGCCAACGGACTAGCGGGGGGACCTACAATGAGCAGTTCTTC
.	TRBJ2-2	TRBV10-3	.	CATGGDRSPNTGELFF	TGTGCCACCGGCGGGGACAGATCTCCGAACACCGGGGAGCTGTTTTTT
.	TRBJ2-5	TRBV20-1	.	CSRREPGLETQYF	TGCAGCAGACGGGAGCCGGGCCTGGAGACCCAGTACTTC
.	TRBJ2-6	TRBV18	many	CASRSGANVLTF	TGTGCCAGCCGATCTGGGGCCAACGTCCTGACTTTC
.	TRBJ1-1	TRBV12-3/TRBV12-4	few	CASSWAARLAEAFF	TGTGCCAGCAGTTGGGCAGCGCGACTGGCTGAAGCTTTCTTT
.	TRBJ1-5	TRBV6-5	.	CASSTGYQPQHF	TGTGCCAGCAGTACAGGGTACCAGCCCCAGCATTTT
TRBD1	TRBJ2-7	TRBV12-3/TRBV12-4	.	CASSLVDRAGEQYF	TGTGCCAGCAGTTTAGTCGACAGGGCAGGGGAGCAGTACTTC
TRBD1	TRBJ2-2	TRBV12-3/TRBV12-4	many	CAIKSTGASTGELFF	TGTGCCATCAAATCGACAGGGGCGAGCACCGGGGAGCTGTTTTTT
.	TRBJ1-3	TRBV9	few	CASSANQYPGNTIYF	TGTGCCAGCAGCGCGAACCAGTATCCTGGAAACACCATATATTTT
TRBD1	TRBJ1-4	TRBV11-2	.	CASSFEGAVGEKLFF	TGTGCCAGCAGCTTCGAGGGGGCAGTAGGTGAAAAACTGTTTTTT
.	TRBJ1-5	TRBV15	many	CATSRDPNQPQHF	TGTGCCACCAGCAGAGATCCCAATCAGCCCCAGCATTTT
TRBD2	TRBJ2-7	TRBV30	.	CAWRLGLAGDEQYF	TGTGCCTGGAGGTTGGGACTAGCGGGAGACGAGCAGTACTTC
TRBD1	TRBJ1-2	TRBV12-3/TRBV12-4	.	CASSGTWTGYGYTF	TGTGCCAGCAGTGGGACGTGGACAGGGTATGGCTACACCTTC
TRBD2	TRBJ2-1	TRBV20-1	few	CSARDPSQRGAYNEQFF	TGCAGTGCTAGAGATCCCTCTCAGCGGGGGGCCTACAATGAGCAGTTCTTC
.	TRBJ1-5	TRBV7-2	few	CASSPDGGYQPQHF	TGTGCCAGCAGCCCCGACGGGGGTTATCAGCCCCAGCATTTT
.	TRBJ2-1	TRBV5-1	.	CASSLASTPRGEQFF	TGCGCCAGCAGCTTGGCTAGCACCCCCAGAGGTGAGCAGTTCTTC
TRBD2	TRBJ2-3	TRBV5-1	.	CASRSGGGTDTQYF	TGCGCCAGCAGATCCGGGGGGGGCACAGATACGCAGTATTTT
TRBD2	TRBJ2-1	TRBV20-1	few	CSARRRGNYNEQFF	TGCAGTGCTAGACGGCGGGGGAACTACAATGAGCAGTTCTTC
.	TRBJ1-1	TRBV12-3/TRBV12-4	.	CASSVRIGTTTEAFF	TGTGCCAGCAGTGTCCGGATTGGGACGACAACTGAAGCTTTCTTT
.	TRBJ2-1	TRBV20-1	few	CSARDGGGGVNEQFF	TGCAGTGCTAGAGATGGAGGGGGAGGGGTTAATGAGCAGTTCTTC
.	TRBJ1-4	TRBV5-1	many	CARKGMRYEKLFF	TGCGCCAGGAAAGGGATGCGGTACGAAAAACTGTTTTTT
.	TRBJ1-1	TRBV5-1	few	CASCYGNSYTEAFF	TGCGCCAGCTGCTATGGGAACAGCTACACTGAAGCTTTCTTT
TRBD2	TRBJ2-5	TRBV7-2	few	CASNRLAGQETQYF	TGTGCCAGCAACCGACTAGCGGGTCAAGAGACCCAGTACTTC
TRBD2	TRBJ2-1	TRBV27	few	CASSLRLWGLAGASNNEQFF	TGTGCCAGCAGTTTACGGTTGTGGGGACTAGCGGGAGCCTCGAATAATGAGCAGTTCTTC
.	TRBJ2-1	TRBV12-3/TRBV12-4	.	CASSLIHWQFF	TGTGCCAGCAGTTTGATCCACTGGCAGTTCTTC
.	TRBJ2-7	TRBV5-1	many	CASSLVGTSREQYF	TGCGCCAGCAGCTTGGTAGGGACCTCTCGGGAGCAGTACTTC
TRBD1	TRBJ2-6	TRBV12-3/TRBV12-4	few	CTSSLALGQGLSGANVLTF	TGTACCAGCAGTTTAGCGCTGGGACAGGGCCTCTCTGGGGCCAACGTCCTGACTTTC
.	TRBJ2-2	TRBV5-1	few	CASNPLGPGGELFF	TGCGCCAGCAACCCCCTCGGCCCAGGCGGGGAGCTGTTTTTT
TRBD2	TRBJ2-1	TRBV5-1	.	CASSLSTSGGSEQFF	TGCGCCAGCAGCTTGTCGACTAGCGGGGGGAGTGAGCAGTTCTTC
TRBD2	TRBJ2-1	TRBV5-1	.	CASSFSLASAYNEQFF	TGCGCCAGCAGCTTTTCACTAGCGAGTGCCTACAATGAGCAGTTCTTC